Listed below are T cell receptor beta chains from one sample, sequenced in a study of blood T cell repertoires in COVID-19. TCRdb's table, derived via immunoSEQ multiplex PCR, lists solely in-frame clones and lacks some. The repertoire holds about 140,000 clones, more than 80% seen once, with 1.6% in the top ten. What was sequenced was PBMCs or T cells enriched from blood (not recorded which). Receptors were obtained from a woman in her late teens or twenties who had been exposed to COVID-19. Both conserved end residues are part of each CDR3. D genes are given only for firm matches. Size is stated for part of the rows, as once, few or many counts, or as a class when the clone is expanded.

DNA: TGTGCCAGCAAGACAGGGGGTCAGCCCCAGCATTTT; CDR3: CASKTGGQPQHF; length: 12; J: TRBJ1-5; V: TRBV6-5; size: -; D: TRBD1
DNA: TGTGCCAGCAGTTTCTCACAGGGGGTCGGAGCTTTCTTT; CDR3: CASSFSQGVGAFF; length: 13; J: TRBJ1-1; V: TRBV6-5; size: -; D: TRBD1
DNA: TGTGCCAGCTCACCAGGAATTCAGGGTTCACCCCTCCACTTT; CDR3: CASSPGIQGSPLHF; length: 14; J: TRBJ1-6; V: TRBV18; size: once; D: -
DNA: TGCGCCAGCAGCCTGATAACAGGGGTCGGCTATGGCTACACCTTC; CDR3: CASSLITGVGYGYTF; length: 15; J: TRBJ1-2; V: TRBV5-1; size: once; D: TRBD1
DNA: TGTGCCAGCAGTTCCGAGGGGACAGGCGGCTACGAGCAGTACTTC; CDR3: CASSSEGTGGYEQYF; length: 15; J: TRBJ2-7; V: TRBV28; size: -; D: TRBD1
DNA: TGTGCCAGCAGTGGCGGGAGTGGTTGGAATGAGCAGTTCTTC; CDR3: CASSGGSGWNEQFF; length: 14; J: TRBJ2-1; V: TRBV9; size: -; D: TRBD2
DNA: TGTGCCAGCAGCTTGTGGAACTCTGCTAAACTAGAGCAGTACTTC; CDR3: CASSLWNSAKLEQYF; length: 15; J: TRBJ2-7; V: TRBV5-8; size: -; D: -
DNA: TGTGCCAGCAGCCAAGCCCAATGGCCCTCCTACGAGCAGTACTTC; CDR3: CASSQAQWPSYEQYF; length: 15; J: TRBJ2-7; V: TRBV3-1/TRBV3-2; size: once; D: -
DNA: TGCGCCAGCAGCCCAGGACAGGGTCGGAACACTGAAGCTTTCTTT; CDR3: CASSPGQGRNTEAFF; length: 15; J: TRBJ1-1; V: TRBV5-1; size: -; D: TRBD1
DNA: TGTGCCAGCAGCTTATCAGGGGAAGGAAACACCATATATTTT; CDR3: CASSLSGEGNTIYF; length: 14; J: TRBJ1-3; V: TRBV7-2; size: few; D: -
DNA: TGTGCCTGGAGGGGCGGAGGGGCCCAGTACTTC; CDR3: CAWRGGGAQYF; length: 11; J: TRBJ2-5; V: TRBV30; size: -; D: -
DNA: TGTGCCAGCAGTTCCAGGGGTGGAACCTACGAGCAGTACTTC; CDR3: CASSSRGGTYEQYF; length: 14; J: TRBJ2-7; V: TRBV7-2; size: few; D: -
DNA: TGCGCCAGCAGCCAGACTAGCGGGGGCGATGAGCAGTTCTTC; CDR3: CASSQTSGGDEQFF; length: 14; J: TRBJ2-1; V: TRBV4-1; size: -; D: TRBD2
DNA: TGCGCCAGCAGCCAAGTAATTGGTCAGGGGCGAATCTCCTACGAGCAGTACTTC; CDR3: CASSQVIGQGRISYEQYF; length: 18; J: TRBJ2-7; V: TRBV4-1; size: -; D: -
DNA: TGCAGCGTGGGAGGGAACTCCCAGCCCCAGCATTTT; CDR3: CSVGGNSQPQHF; length: 12; J: TRBJ1-5; V: TRBV29-1; size: -; D: -
DNA: TGTGCCAGCAGAGAGAGCAACTATGGCTACACCTTC; CDR3: CASRESNYGYTF; length: 12; J: TRBJ1-2; V: TRBV28; size: -; D: -
DNA: TGTGCCAGCCAAACTTACTTGGAAGGGGAAGAGCAGTACTTC; CDR3: CASQTYLEGEEQYF; length: 14; J: TRBJ2-7; V: TRBV28; size: -; D: -
DNA: TGTGCCAGCAGCAATCCTCCAAGGGCGGGATTGGATACGCAGTATTTT; CDR3: CASSNPPRAGLDTQYF; length: 16; J: TRBJ2-3; V: TRBV5-4; size: -; D: -
DNA: TGTGCCAGCAGCCCAGACATTAGCACAGATACGCAGTATTTT; CDR3: CASSPDISTDTQYF; length: 14; J: TRBJ2-3; V: TRBV7-9; size: medium-sized; D: -
DNA: TGTGCCAGCAGTGACTCCCGACAGGGGGTAGAGACCCAGTACTTC; CDR3: CASSDSRQGVETQYF; length: 15; J: TRBJ2-5; V: TRBV2; size: once; D: TRBD1
DNA: TGTGCCAGCAGCTTAGCTACTAGCGGGTTCAAAGGCGAGCAGTACTTC; CDR3: CASSLATSGFKGEQYF; length: 16; J: TRBJ2-7; V: TRBV7-6; size: -; D: TRBD2
DNA: TGTGCCAGTAGTATTAGGACGGGAGGGCCTTATGGCGGGGAGCTGTTTTTT; CDR3: CASSIRTGGPYGGELFF; length: 17; J: TRBJ2-2; V: TRBV19; size: -; D: TRBD2